One sample yielded the 29 T cell receptor beta chains listed below, sequenced in a study of blood T cell repertoires in COVID-19. Profiled with immunoSEQ multiplex PCR; TCRdb holds only in-frame clones, not every one. The profile shows about 100,000 clones, about four fifths of them singletons. The sequenced sample consisted of peripheral blood. The receptors shown here come from a woman older than 75 with active or convalescent COVID-19.

CDR3 sequence reads: CAAGVQPQHF. The DNA of the CDR3 is TGTGCCGCCGGAGTTCAGCCCCAGCATTTT. The V and J genes are TRBV10-3 and TRBJ1-5; D not resolved. This CDR3 has 10 residues. V lost 11 bases and J lost 6, with 8 bases in between. Germline V gene data show CDR1 as ENHRY and CDR2 as SYGVKD.

The chain has TRBV11-2 and TRBJ1-4, with no clear D. The CDR3 is 14 residues long. Germline V CDR1 and CDR2: SGHAT, FQNNGV. V was shortened by 7 bases and J by 10 bases, with 19 bases between the two germline ends. CDR3 bases: TGTGCCAGCAATCAGCAGGAGGGTTACGGAAAACTGTTTTTT. The encoded protein is CASNQQEGYGKLFF.

This chain joins TRBV6-2 or TRBV6-3 and TRBJ1-1; the match to TRBD1 covers 9 bases. CDR3 length: 12 amino acids. Per germline, CDR1 MNHEY and CDR2 SVGEGT. Trimming removed 6 bases from V and 7 bases from J; junction bases left unmatched: 3. This CDR3 reads CASSPDRGEAFF. The CDR3 nucleotides read TGTGCCAGCAGCCCGGACAGGGGTGAAGCTTTCTTT.

This rearrangement joins TRBV29-1 to TRBJ1-2; D is perhaps TRBD1 (5 bases). Germline V CDR1 and CDR2: SQVTM, ANQGSEA. CDR3 length equals 10 residues. Between the trimmed V and J ends, which lost 1 base and 8 bases, there was a span of 5 bases. For the CDR3, the DNA is TGCAGCGTTGAAGGGGGCGGCTACACCTTC. Translated: CSVEGGGYTF.

The V and J genes are TRBV7-2 and TRBJ2-7; 7 positions match TRBD1. The CDR3 runs 14 residues. With 7 bases clipped from V and 3 bases from J, the junction kept 9 bases outside the gene matches. Germline-derived CDR1 and CDR2 are SGHTA and FQGNSA. Here the CDR3 reads CASNHPQGNYEQYF. CDR3 sequence (DNA): TGTGCCAGCAACCACCCACAGGGGAACTACGAGCAGTACTTC.

J is TRBJ2-1 and V is TRBV9, with D possibly matching TRBD2 (5 bases). The CDR3 runs 14 residues. Trimming pared 3 bases from V and 6 bases from J, leaving 13 bases between. The germline gives CDR1 SGDLS, CDR2 YYNGEE. The CDR3, as DNA: TGTGCCAGCAGCGCGGTCACGGGGTTCAATGAGCAGTTCTTC. Protein sequence: CASSAVTGFNEQFF.

The chain recombines TRBV7-2 with TRBJ1-1; D remains ambiguous. V lost 1 base to trimming and J lost 5 bases, with 8 bases between them. The V gene's germline CDR1 is SGHTA and CDR2 FQGNSA. The CDR3 runs 13 residues. DNA of the CDR3: TGTGCCAGCAGCTTAGATTCCAGTACTGAAGCTTTCTTT. Translating gives CASSLDSSTEAFF.

The chain combines TRBV29-1 with TRBJ1-1; TRBD1 might be the D (5 bases). With 2 bases removed from V and 4 bases from J, the gap between germline ends came to 17 bases. The CDR3 extends over 15 amino acids. Germline-derived CDR1 and CDR2 are SQVTM and ANQGSEA. The CDR3 reads CSVERAGKGGTEAFF. The CDR3, as DNA: TGCAGCGTTGAAAGGGCAGGGAAGGGTGGCACTGAAGCTTTCTTT.

V gene TRBV4-1 combines with J gene TRBJ1-5; a possible D gene is TRBD1 (5 bases). The CDR3 runs to 14 residues. Germline CDR1 MGHRA, CDR2 YSYEKL. Trimming stripped 3 bases from V and 4 bases from J, with 10 bases between. CDR3 residues: CASSHGPGNQPQHF. In DNA form, the CDR3 reads TGCGCCAGCAGCCACGGCCCAGGGAATCAGCCCCAGCATTTT.

The chain is built from TRBV6-2 or TRBV6-3 and TRBJ2-7; the match to TRBD2 covers 10 bases. From germline, CDR1 is MNHEY and CDR2 SVGEGT. Trimming at V came to 2 bases and at J to 0 bases, leaving 4 bases not matched to a gene. This CDR3 contains 16 residues. CDR3 sequence reads: CASSYPGLALSYEQYF. CDR3 bases: TGTGCCAGCAGTTACCCGGGACTAGCGCTCTCCTACGAGCAGTACTTC.

The chain combines TRBV3-1 (or the pseudogene TRBV3-2) with TRBJ2-5; 12 nucleotides line up with TRBD2. Per germline, CDR1 LGHDT and CDR2 YNNKEL (reference sequence). The CDR3 is made up of 18 amino acids. J gave up 2 bases and V 1 base, and 8 bases lay outside the gene matches. The CDR3 DNA reads TGTGCCAGCAGCCAAGCGTGGTGGACTAGCGGGGTTCAAGAGACCCAGTACTTC. Its protein product is CASSQAWWTSGVQETQYF.

This chain joins TRBV28 and TRBJ1-1; 9 nucleotides line up with TRBD1. Germline V gene data show CDR1 as MDHEN and CDR2 as SYDVKM. The junction had 12 bases not matched to a gene; V was cut back by 6 bases and J by 1 base. CDR3 length: 17 residues. The CDR3 loop reads CASSTHRGLGTNTEAFF. The CDR3 region has the DNA TGTGCCAGCAGCACCCACAGGGGGCTGGGAACGAACACTGAAGCTTTCTTT.

The rearrangement links TRBV11-1 to TRBJ1-2, with no clear D. This CDR3 comprises 13 residues. Germline CDR1 and CDR2: SGHAT and FQDESV (reference sequence). V was cut by 5 bases and J by 2 bases, with 9 bases left in between. The CDR3: CASSPRVNYGYTF. The CDR3 DNA reads as TGTGCCAGCAGCCCCCGGGTCAACTATGGCTACACCTTC.

The DNA of the CDR3 is TGCGCCAGCAGCCGCACGTTAAATCCGGGGGAAGCTGGAAACACCATATATTTT. This codes for CASSRTLNPGEAGNTIYF. The chain is built from TRBV4-1 and TRBJ1-3; weak D call: TRBD1 (5 bases). Trimming removed 4 bases from V and 2 bases from J, with 21 bases in between. The CDR3 has 18 residues. The V gene's germline CDR1 is MGHRA and CDR2 YSYEKL.

The chain is built from TRBV27 and TRBJ2-3, with TRBD1 matching 7 bases. The CDR3 is 16 residues long. The junction had 12 bases not matched to a gene; V was cut back by 6 bases and J by 3 bases. Per germline, CDR1 MNHEY and CDR2 SMNVEV (reference sequence). The DNA for the CDR3 is TGTGCCAGCAGCGGGCCCGGGACAGAAAAAACAGATACGCAGTATTTT. It codes for CASSGPGTEKTDTQYF.

This clone is a singleton in its sample. The rearrangement links TRBV6-1 to TRBJ1-2; no clear D gene. Germline V gene data show CDR1 as MNHNS and CDR2 as SASEGT. The CDR3 length is 15 residues. The V gene lost 3 bases and the J gene lost 5 bases, with 16 bases spanning the gap. Here the CDR3 reads CASSDLSSQKYGYTF. For the CDR3, the DNA is TGTGCCAGCAGTGACCTCTCCTCGCAGAAATATGGCTACACCTTC.

The chain carries TRBV19 and TRBJ2-2, with TRBD2 matching over 9 bases. V trimming: 4 bases; J trimming: 3 bases; junction bases outside the gene matches: 9. The CDR3 loop spans 17 amino acids. Germline values: CDR1 LNHDA, CDR2 SQIVND (reference sequence). DNA for the CDR3: TGTGCCAGTAGTACCTACTATAGCGGGAGCGACACCGGGGAGCTGTTTTTT. As protein: CASSTYYSGSDTGELFF. Full variable domain (rest looked up from reference TRBV19 and TRBJ2-2): DGGITQSPKYLFRKEGQNVTLSCEQNLNHDAMYWYRQDPGQGLRLIYYSQIVNDFQKGDIAEGYSVSREKKESFPLTVTSAQKNPTAFYLCASSTYYSGSDTGELFFGEGSRLTVL.

This rearrangement joins TRBV6-6 to TRBJ2-1; 9 nucleotides align to TRBD2. The CDR3 has 14 amino acids. Germline CDR1 and CDR2: MNHNY and SVGAGI (reference sequence). Trimming cost V 6 bases and J 10 bases; bases outside gene matches: 10. In nucleotides, the CDR3 is TGTGCCAGCAGCATTAGATCCGGGACTAGCGAGCAGTTCTTC. Its translation: CASSIRSGTSEQFF.

The rearrangement joins TRBV4-1 to TRBJ1-6, with TRBD1 matching 9 bases. The CDR3 contains 15 residues. The V gene's germline CDR1 is MGHRA and CDR2 YSYEKL. Losses at the gene ends were 1 base for V and 10 bases for J; bases not matched to a gene: 5. CDR3 amino acids: CASSQGQGVRSPLHF. CDR3 DNA sequence: TGCGCCAGCAGCCAAGGACAGGGGGTAAGGTCACCCCTCCACTTT.

The chain joins TRBV27 to TRBJ2-3, with 7 bases aligning to TRBD1. The CDR3 is 15 amino acids. Per germline, CDR1 MNHEY and CDR2 SMNVEV (reference sequence). V lost 5 bases, J lost 4 bases, and 9 bases stayed unmatched. CDR3: CASSPRGGRPDTQYF. In DNA, the CDR3 is TGTGCCAGCAGTCCCCGAGGGGGCCGCCCAGATACGCAGTATTTT.

The gene calls are TRBV6-5 and TRBJ1-6; D not resolved. The V end lost 4 bases, the J end lost 7 bases, and 11 bases lay between the germline ends. Germline-derived CDR1 and CDR2 are MNHEY and SVGAGI. The CDR3 runs to 14 residues. The CDR3 spells CASSSNRINSPLHF. The DNA of the CDR3 is TGTGCCAGCAGTTCGAACAGAATCAATTCACCCCTCCACTTT.

The chain joins TRBV7-2 to TRBJ1-4; 8 bases match TRBD1. Germline V gene data show CDR1 as SGHTA and CDR2 as FQGNSA. This CDR3 has 19 residues. The J segment lost 4 bases and the V segment lost 1 base, leaving 14 bases of the junction unmatched. For the CDR3, the DNA is TGTGCCAGCAGCTTAGTTGGGCAGGGGGCCGGTGCCCTTAATGAAAAACTGTTTTTT. Amino acids: CASSLVGQGAGALNEKLFF.

The chain uses TRBV5-1 and TRBJ1-1, with TRBD1 matching 8 bases. CDR1 and CDR2 from the germline V gene are SGHRS and YFSETQ. The CDR3 is 13 residues long. Trimming at V came to 1 base and at J to 6 bases, leaving 2 bases not matched to a gene. The CDR3 sequence: CASSLNRGAEAFF. The CDR3 nucleotides read TGCGCCAGCAGCTTGAACAGGGGGGCTGAAGCTTTCTTT. The full variable domain, completed using reference TRBV5-1 and TRBJ1-1, is KAGVTQTPRYLIKTRGQQVTLSCSPISGHRSVSWYQQTPGQGLQFLFEYFSETQRNKGNFPGRFSGRQFSNSRSEMNVSTLELGDSALYLCASSLNRGAEAFFGQGTRLTVV.

For the CDR3, the DNA is TGTGCCAGCAGCTTGCTGGGCAGGTTAACCTTTAATTCACCCCTCCACTTT. It specifies CASSLLGRLTFNSPLHF. This sequence joins TRBV5-5 and TRBJ1-6; D gene unclear. Per the germline V gene, CDR1 is SGHKS and CDR2 is YYEKEE (reference sequence). With 1 base removed from V and 6 bases from J, the gap between germline ends came to 17 bases. The CDR3 is made up of 17 amino acids.

There are a few counts of this clone. This chain joins TRBV6-2 or TRBV6-3 and TRBJ2-7; weak D call: TRBD1 (5 bases). Germline CDR1 and CDR2: MNHEY and SVGEGT. CDR3 length: 15 amino acids. Trimming cost V 5 bases and J 3 bases, with 17 bases left between them. The DNA of the CDR3 is TGTGCCAGCAGTCAGGACACCGATTTGGTCTACGAGCAGTACTTC. Amino acid sequence: CASSQDTDLVYEQYF.

V gene TRBV15 combines with J gene TRBJ2-5, with 9 positions matching TRBD2. Losses at the gene ends were 0 bases for V and 1 base for J; bases not matched to a gene: 15. Germline CDR1 LNHNV, CDR2 YYDKDF (reference sequence). CDR3 length: 20 amino acids. As DNA, the CDR3 is TGTGCCACCAGCAGAGATTTTTCTAGCGGGGAAGTGGTGGGCCAAGAGACCCAGTACTTC. Translation gives CATSRDFSSGEVVGQETQYF.

The V call is TRBV2, the J call TRBJ1-2, with D possibly matching TRBD1 (5 bases). This CDR3 comprises 13 residues. V was trimmed by 6 bases and J by 7 bases, leaving 15 bases between them. Germline values: CDR1 SNHLY, CDR2 FYNNEI. The CDR3 loop reads CASRHRTRGGYTF. The CDR3, as DNA: TGTGCCAGCAGACATCGGACAAGGGGTGGCTACACCTTC.

Only one count was recorded for this clone. The V and J genes are TRBV7-9 and TRBJ2-1, with 8 positions matching TRBD1. CDR1 is SEHNR, CDR2 FQNEAQ, per germline (reference sequence). V gave up 1 base and J gave up 5 bases; unmatched junction bases: 7. The CDR3 is 16 amino acids. Here the CDR3 DNA reads TGTGCCAGCAGCTTAGATATCGGACAGGGAAACAATGAGCAGTTCTTC. Translated, it gives CASSLDIGQGNNEQFF.

This clone has only a few counts. The chain carries TRBV10-3 and TRBJ1-6; no clear D gene. The CDR3 loop spans 12 amino acids. Germline V gene lookup returns CDR1 ENHRY and CDR2 SYGVKD. Trimming shortened V by 0 bases and J by 13 bases, and 7 bases separated the two germline ends. CDR3: CAISESERPLHF. DNA for the CDR3: TGTGCCATCAGTGAGTCGGAGAGGCCCCTCCACTTT.